This T cell receptor beta chain is from a study of blood T cell repertoires in COVID-19. Across the study: The study drew acute and convalescent COVID-19 samples from the United States, Italy and Spain. Nucleic acid was either cDNA or gDNA, and it came from T cells, B-cell-depleted T cells, or PBMCs.

This CDR3 contains 15 residues. Germline-derived CDR1 and CDR2 are SGHDT and YYEEEE. The V and J ends lost 3 bases and 5 bases, in that order; junction bases with no gene match: 10. The count of this clone is one. In the original analysis: Amplification from reference gene primers served as the basis for estimated nucleated cell counts. The data were produced by immunoSEQ multiplex PCR, yet TCRdb's version contains in-frame clones alone and is incomplete. The DNA was the basis for D and trimming; V, J and clone size are from that table. Counted here are about 60,000 clones, around 87% occurring once; the ten biggest clones make up roughly 9.1%.

This clonotype was obtained from a human donor with acute or convalescent COVID-19. The donor label of this sample is uncertain. This sequence joins TRBV5-6 and TRBJ2-7, with 8 bases identical to TRBD1. The sequenced material came from peripheral blood. CDR3 sequence reads: CASSSIPDRGHEQYV. The DNA of the CDR3 is TGTGCCAGCAGCTCAATCCCCGACAGGGGCCACGAGCAGTACGTC.